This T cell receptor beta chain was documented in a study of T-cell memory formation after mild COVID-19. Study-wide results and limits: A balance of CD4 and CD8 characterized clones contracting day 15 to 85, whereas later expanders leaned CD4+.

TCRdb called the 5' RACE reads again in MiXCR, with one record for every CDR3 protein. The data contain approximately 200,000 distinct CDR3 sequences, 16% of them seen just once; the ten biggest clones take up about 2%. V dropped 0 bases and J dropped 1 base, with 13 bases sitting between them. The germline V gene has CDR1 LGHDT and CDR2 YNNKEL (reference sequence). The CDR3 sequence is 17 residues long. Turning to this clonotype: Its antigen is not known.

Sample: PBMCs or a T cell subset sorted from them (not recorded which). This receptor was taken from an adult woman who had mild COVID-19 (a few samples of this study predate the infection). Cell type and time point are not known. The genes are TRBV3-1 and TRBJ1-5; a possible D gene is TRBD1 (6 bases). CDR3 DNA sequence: TGTGCCAGCAGCCAAGATAAGGGGGGGCTAAGCAATCAGCCCCAGCATTTT. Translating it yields CASSQDKGGLSNQPQHF.